This entry is about one T cell receptor beta chain. Its antigen is as yet unknown. The length of the CDR3 is 17 residues. Deletions cut 5 bases from V and 7 bases from J, with 21 bases between. CDR1 and CDR2 from the germline V gene are SGHAT and FQNNGV. This record belongs to a study of early T cells in non-severe SARS-CoV-2 infection. Across the whole study: With bulk RNA from unsorted whole blood as input, sequencing yielded unpaired chains. Study observations and caveats: Anti-spike CD8 specificities were favored by VDJdb matching, whose results missed private and CD4 specificities.

Unique molecular identifiers were added to individual cDNA molecules. TCRdb used MiXCR to reprocess the 5' RACE reads, holding one entry per CDR3 protein. The table shows about 90,000 distinct CDR3 sequences, with approximately 12% occurring only once. The gene calls are TRBV11-2 and TRBJ1-6, with a possible D match to TRBD1 (6 bases). The input for sequencing was whole blood, taken at baseline. The sequence came from an adult who was a healthcare worker with PCR-confirmed SARS-CoV-2 infection or an uninfected control (not recorded which). The CDR3 sequence is CASSHGGLSGSNSPLHF. CDR3 bases: TGTGCCAGCAGCCATGGGGGCCTTTCAGGGAGCAATTCACCCCTCCACTTT.